This TCR beta chain was sequenced for a study of blood T cell repertoires in COVID-19. For the study at large: The United States, Italy and Spain supplied acute and convalescent COVID-19 samples. Nucleic acid was either cDNA or gDNA, and it came from T cells, B-cell-depleted T cells, or PBMCs.

Original analysis: Amplification of reference gene primers was used by the study to estimate nucleated cell counts. Repertoires were generated with immunoSEQ multiplex PCR, while TCRdb's copy carries only in-frame clones and drops some. The D gene and trimming were derived from the DNA, and the V and J assignments and clone size from that table. This sample yields approximately 120,000 clones, of which more than 80% are seen a single time; over 9.5% belongs to the top ten. J was trimmed by 5 bases and V by 4 bases; bases with no gene match: 4. This CDR3 spans 13 amino acids. The germline gives CDR1 SGHNT, CDR2 YENEEA.

Sequencing used peripheral blood. This chain joins TRBV11-3 and TRBJ2-5; 7 bases match TRBD2. The sequence derives from a human donor in a cohort sampled during active COVID-19. This CDR3 reads CASSSVAGETQYF. In DNA form, the CDR3 reads TGTGCCAGCAGCTCCGTAGCGGGTGAGACCCAGTACTTC.